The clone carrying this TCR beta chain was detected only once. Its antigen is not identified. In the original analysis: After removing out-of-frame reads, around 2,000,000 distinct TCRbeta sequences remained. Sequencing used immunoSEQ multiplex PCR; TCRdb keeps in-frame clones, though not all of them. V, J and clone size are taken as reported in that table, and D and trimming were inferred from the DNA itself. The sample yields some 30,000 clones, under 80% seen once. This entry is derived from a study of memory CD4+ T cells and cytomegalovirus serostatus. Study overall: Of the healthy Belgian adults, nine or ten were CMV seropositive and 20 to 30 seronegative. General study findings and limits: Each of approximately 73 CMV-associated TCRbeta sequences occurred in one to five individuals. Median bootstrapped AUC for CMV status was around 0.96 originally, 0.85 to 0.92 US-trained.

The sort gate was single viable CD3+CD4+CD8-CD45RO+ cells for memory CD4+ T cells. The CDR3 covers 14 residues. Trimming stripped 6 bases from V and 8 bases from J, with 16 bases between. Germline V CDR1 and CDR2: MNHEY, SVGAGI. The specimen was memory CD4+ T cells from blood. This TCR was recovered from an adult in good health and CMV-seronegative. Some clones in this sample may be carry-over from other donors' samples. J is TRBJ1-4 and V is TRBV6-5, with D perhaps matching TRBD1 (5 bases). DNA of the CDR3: TGTGCCAGCAGGGCGTCGGGGCGGAACGAAAAACTGTTTTTT. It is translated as CASRASGRNEKLFF.